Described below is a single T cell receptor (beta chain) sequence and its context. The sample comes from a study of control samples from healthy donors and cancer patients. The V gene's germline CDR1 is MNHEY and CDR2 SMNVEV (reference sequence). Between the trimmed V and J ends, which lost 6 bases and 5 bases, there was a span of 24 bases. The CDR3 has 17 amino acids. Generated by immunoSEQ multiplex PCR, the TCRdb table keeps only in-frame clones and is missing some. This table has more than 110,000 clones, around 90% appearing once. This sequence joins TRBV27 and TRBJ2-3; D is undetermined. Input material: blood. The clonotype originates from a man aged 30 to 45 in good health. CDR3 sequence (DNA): TGTGCCAGCAGAATAAGCGCGACAACCGGGCAGGTAGATACGCAGTATTTT. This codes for CASRISATTGQVDTQYF.